This is a list of T cell receptor beta chains from one sample in a study of T cell responses to AZD1222 COVID-19 vaccine. This table comes from immunoSEQ multiplex PCR, and its TCRdb copy is limited to in-frame clones, with some not included. This sample has 75,000 to 100,000 clones, with approximately 86% found just once. Sequencing was performed on peripheral blood, taken on day 0 of AZD1222 vaccination. These receptors all come from an adult in good health. CDR3s include the opening cysteine and the closing phenylalanine or tryptophan. The order of the fields is J gene, clone size, D gene, V gene, CDR3 protein, CDR3 DNA. A D gene is named only where the DNA matches it firmly. The size of a clone is reported for some rows only, either as once, few or many, or as a class for expanded clones.

TRBJ2-1 NA TRBD1 TRBV5-6 CASSLGTVNEQFF TGTGCCAGCAGCTTAGGGACAGTCAATGAGCAGTTCTTC
TRBJ1-2 NA NA TRBV9 CASSVDHYGYTF TGTGCCAGCAGCGTAGATCACTATGGCTACACCTTC
TRBJ1-1 once NA TRBV29-1 CSVENTEAFF TGCAGCGTAGAGAACACTGAAGCTTTCTTT
TRBJ1-5 NA NA TRBV4-1 CASSQEIRGYQPQHF TGCGCCAGCAGCCAAGAGATCCGGGGTTATCAGCCCCAGCATTTT
TRBJ2-3 once NA TRBV28 CASTPSAGYTDTQYF TGTGCCAGCACCCCCTCAGCAGGTTACACAGATACGCAGTATTTT
TRBJ2-3 medium-sized NA TRBV2 CASRAKRLSTDTQYF TGTGCCAGCAGGGCTAAGCGGCTAAGCACAGATACGCAGTATTTT
TRBJ2-3 NA NA TRBV24-1 CATSDSGVLGTDTQYF TGTGCCACCAGTGACTCCGGGGTGTTGGGCACAGATACGCAGTATTTT
TRBJ1-6 NA NA TRBV4-3 CASSQERELSPLHF TGCGCCAGCAGCCAAGAAAGGGAGCTTTCACCCCTCCACTTT
TRBJ2-5 NA NA TRBV29-1 CSVDDNPQETQYF TGCAGCGTTGACGACAACCCCCAAGAGACCCAGTACTTC
TRBJ2-2 NA TRBD1 TRBV27 CASSPRTGANTGELFF TGTGCCAGCAGTCCCCGGACAGGCGCGAACACCGGGGAGCTGTTTTTT
TRBJ2-2 NA NA TRBV7-3 CASSSFSPGELFF TGTGCCAGCAGCTCCTTCTCCCCCGGGGAGCTGTTTTTT
TRBJ2-2 NA NA TRBV11-2 CASSLNAAGYTGELFF TGTGCCAGCAGCTTAAATGCGGCGGGATACACCGGGGAGCTGTTTTTT
TRBJ2-2 NA NA TRBV5-1 CASSLRSMNTGELFF TGCGCCAGCAGCTTACGCTCTATGAACACCGGGGAGCTGTTTTTT
TRBJ2-7 NA NA TRBV27 CASSFAASASSYEQYF TGTGCCAGCAGTTTCGCGGCTAGCGCGAGCTCCTACGAGCAGTACTTC
TRBJ2-7 NA NA TRBV9 CAGSVGGVRSYEQYF TGTGCCGGCAGCGTAGGTGGAGTTAGATCCTACGAGCAGTACTTC
TRBJ2-7 NA NA TRBV6-5 CASSIRTYEQYF TGTGCCAGCAGTATCCGCACCTACGAGCAGTACTTC
TRBJ2-1 NA TRBD2 TRBV9 CASSVNPGGRAYNEQFF TGTGCCAGCAGCGTAAACCCCGGCGGGAGGGCCTACAATGAGCAGTTCTTC
TRBJ2-7 NA NA TRBV28 CASGSTGGRGEQYF TGTGCCAGCGGATCGACAGGAGGCAGGGGCGAGCAGTACTTC